The rows below give T cell receptor beta chains drawn from one sample of a study of response to subunit inactivated influenza vaccine. Using its own MiXCR run on the RT-PCR reads, TCRdb lists one record per CDR3 protein. Among approximately 200,000 distinct CDR3 sequences, under 15% were seen once, and the ten largest hold roughly 24%. Sequences were derived from CD8+ T cells sorted from PBMCs, sampled around 5 days after vaccination. The receptors originated from a man aged 45 to 65 who received an inactivated influenza vaccine. Both conserved end residues are part of each CDR3. D genes are given only for firm matches.

TRBV2,TRBJ2-7,-,CASSEEETTYEQYF
TRBV7-9,TRBJ2-1,-,CASSLKGASYNEQFF
TRBV20-1,TRBJ2-3,-,CSARAVLGDTQYF
TRBV9,TRBJ2-2,-,CASGSGANTGELFF
TRBV12-3/TRBV12-4,TRBJ2-1,TRBD2,CASSFSVGLAGINEQFF
TRBV27,TRBJ2-2,-,CASSSGRGQGTANTGELFF
TRBV29-1,TRBJ2-2,-,CSVPRVNTGELFF
TRBV27,TRBJ2-1,-,CASSPIPTSNEQFF
TRBV27,TRBJ1-5,-,CASSEQGLNQPQHF
TRBV20-1,TRBJ2-7,-,CSANRPIGVPYEQYF
TRBV24-1,TRBJ1-4,TRBD1,CATSDFDPPGGQDEKLFF
TRBV28,TRBJ2-3,-,CAIAGGDSMNTQYF
TRBV20-1,TRBJ1-3,-,CSVPFSGNTIYF
TRBV11-1,TRBJ2-3,TRBD1,CASSLGKGATPYTDTQYF
TRBV4-2,TRBJ2-2,-,CASSQDLTGATTGELFF
TRBV28,TRBJ2-4,-,CASSWRPQRNIQYF
TRBV3-1,TRBJ2-1,-,CASGAGARSYNEQFF
TRBV7-3,TRBJ2-2,TRBD2,CASSSGLAGASTGELFF
TRBV20-1,TRBJ2-7,TRBD1,CSATGQVFVEQYF
TRBV10-3,TRBJ2-3,TRBD2,CAIRPGLAKDTQYF